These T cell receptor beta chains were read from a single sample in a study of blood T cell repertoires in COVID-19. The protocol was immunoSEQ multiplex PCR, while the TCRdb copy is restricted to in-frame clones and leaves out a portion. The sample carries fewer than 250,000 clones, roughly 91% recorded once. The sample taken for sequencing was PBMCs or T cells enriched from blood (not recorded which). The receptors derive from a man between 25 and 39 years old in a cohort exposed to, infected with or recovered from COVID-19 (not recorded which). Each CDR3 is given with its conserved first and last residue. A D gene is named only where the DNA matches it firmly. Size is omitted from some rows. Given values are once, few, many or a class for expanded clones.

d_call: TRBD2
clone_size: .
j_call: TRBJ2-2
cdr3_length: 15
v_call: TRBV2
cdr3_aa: CASQGTSTGGGELFF
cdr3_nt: TGTGCCAGCCAAGGGACTAGCACTGGGGGCGGGGAGCTGTTTTTT

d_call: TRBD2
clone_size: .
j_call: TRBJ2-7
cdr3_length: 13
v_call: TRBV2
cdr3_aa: CASLTSGSPEQYF
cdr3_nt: TGTGCCAGTTTGACTAGCGGGAGTCCCGAGCAGTACTTC

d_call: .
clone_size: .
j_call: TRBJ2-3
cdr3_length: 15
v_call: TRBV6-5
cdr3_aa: CASSYSGARTDTQYF
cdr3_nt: TGTGCCAGCAGTTACTCAGGGGCGCGCACAGATACGCAGTATTTT

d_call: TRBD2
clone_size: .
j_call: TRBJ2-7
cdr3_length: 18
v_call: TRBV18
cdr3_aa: CASSPYAVTSGSINEQYF
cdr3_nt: TGTGCCAGCTCACCTTACGCGGTGACTAGCGGGAGTATCAACGAGCAGTACTTC

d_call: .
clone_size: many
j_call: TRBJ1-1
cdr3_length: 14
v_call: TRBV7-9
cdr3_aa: CASSLADLNTEAFF
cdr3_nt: TGTGCCAGCAGCTTAGCTGATCTAAACACTGAAGCTTTCTTT

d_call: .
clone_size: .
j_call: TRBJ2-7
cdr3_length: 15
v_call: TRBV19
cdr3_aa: CASSIAADSSYEQYF
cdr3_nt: TGTGCCAGTAGTATAGCCGCAGACAGCTCCTACGAGCAGTACTTC

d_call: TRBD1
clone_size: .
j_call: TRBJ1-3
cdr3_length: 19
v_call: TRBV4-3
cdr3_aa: CASSQWELGQGVTGNTIYF
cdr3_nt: TGCGCCAGCAGCCAATGGGAGCTGGGACAGGGGGTTACTGGAAACACCATATATTTT

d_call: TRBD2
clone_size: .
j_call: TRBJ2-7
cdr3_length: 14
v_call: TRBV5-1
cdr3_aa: CASSHRGGAYEQYF
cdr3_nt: TGCGCCAGCAGCCATCGCGGGGGGGCCTACGAGCAGTACTTC

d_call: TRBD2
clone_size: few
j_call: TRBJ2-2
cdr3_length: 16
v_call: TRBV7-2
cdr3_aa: CASSSGLAGKAGELFF
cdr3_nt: TGTGCCAGCAGCTCAGGACTAGCAGGGAAGGCCGGGGAGCTGTTTTTT

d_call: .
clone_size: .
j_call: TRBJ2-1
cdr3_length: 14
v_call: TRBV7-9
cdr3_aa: CASSLEDSLTEQFF
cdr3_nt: TGTGCCAGCAGCTTGGAGGACAGCCTAACGGAGCAGTTCTTC

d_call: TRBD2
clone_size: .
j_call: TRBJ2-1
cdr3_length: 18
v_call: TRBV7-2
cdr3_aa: CASSLRTSGRSSYNEQFF
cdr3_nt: TGTGCCAGCAGCTTACGGACTAGCGGGAGGAGCTCCTACAATGAGCAGTTCTTC

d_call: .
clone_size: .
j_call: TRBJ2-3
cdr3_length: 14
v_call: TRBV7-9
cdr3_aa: CASSLLQGPDTQYF
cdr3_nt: TGTGCCAGCAGCTTACTTCAGGGGCCAGATACGCAGTATTTT

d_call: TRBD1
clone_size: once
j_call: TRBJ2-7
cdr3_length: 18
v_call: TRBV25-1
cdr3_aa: CASSVDGQAPPPGYEQYF
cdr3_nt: TGTGCCAGCAGTGTGGACGGACAGGCCCCACCGCCGGGCTACGAGCAGTACTTC

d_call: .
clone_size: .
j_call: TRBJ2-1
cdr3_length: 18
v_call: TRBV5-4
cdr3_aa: CASRFDRGGVWVDNEQFF
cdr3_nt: TGTGCCAGCAGATTTGACAGGGGAGGGGTCTGGGTCGACAATGAGCAGTTCTTC

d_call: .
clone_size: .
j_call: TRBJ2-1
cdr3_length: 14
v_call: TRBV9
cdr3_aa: CASSTGGGNGEQFF
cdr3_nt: TGTGCCAGCAGCACCGGTGGGGGGAACGGTGAGCAGTTCTTC

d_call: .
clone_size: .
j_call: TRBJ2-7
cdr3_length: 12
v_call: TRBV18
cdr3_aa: CASSARGGEQYF
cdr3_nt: TGTGCCAGCTCAGCGAGGGGAGGCGAGCAGTACTTC

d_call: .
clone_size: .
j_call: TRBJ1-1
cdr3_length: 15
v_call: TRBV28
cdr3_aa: CASSPIADRNTEAFF
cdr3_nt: TGTGCCAGCAGTCCAATCGCGGACAGGAACACTGAAGCTTTCTTT

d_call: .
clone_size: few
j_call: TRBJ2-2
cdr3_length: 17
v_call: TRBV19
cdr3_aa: CASSIDPPGLRRGELFF
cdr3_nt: TGTGCCAGTAGTATAGATCCCCCGGGACTTAGACGGGGGGAGCTGTTTTTT

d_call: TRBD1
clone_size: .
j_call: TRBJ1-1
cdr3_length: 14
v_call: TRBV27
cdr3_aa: CASSYTGERAEAFF
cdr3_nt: TGTGCCAGCAGCTATACAGGGGAACGGGCTGAAGCTTTCTTT

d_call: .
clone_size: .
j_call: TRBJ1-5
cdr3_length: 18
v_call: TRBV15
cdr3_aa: CATSREAGPKGFNQPQHF
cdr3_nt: TGTGCCACCAGCAGAGAGGCAGGGCCGAAAGGTTTCAATCAGCCCCAGCATTTT

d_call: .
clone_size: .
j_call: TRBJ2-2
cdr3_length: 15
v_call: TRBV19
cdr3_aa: CASSGQILRTGELFF
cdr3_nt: TGTGCCAGTAGCGGACAGATCCTTAGGACCGGGGAGCTGTTTTTT

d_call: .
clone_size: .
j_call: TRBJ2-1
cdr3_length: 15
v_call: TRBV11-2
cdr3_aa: CASSLVMRLYNEQFF
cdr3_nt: TGTGCCAGCAGCTTAGTTATGAGACTGTACAATGAGCAGTTCTTC

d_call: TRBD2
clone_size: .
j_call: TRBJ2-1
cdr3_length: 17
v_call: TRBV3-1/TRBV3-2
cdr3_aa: CASSPSPGLAGGVEQFF
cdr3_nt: TGTGCCAGCAGCCCGAGCCCGGGACTAGCGGGAGGGGTTGAGCAGTTCTTC

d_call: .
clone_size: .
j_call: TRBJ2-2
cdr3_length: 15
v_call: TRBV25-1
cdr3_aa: CASSQDIANTGELFF
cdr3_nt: TGTGCCAGCAGTCAGGACATCGCGAACACCGGGGAGCTGTTTTTT

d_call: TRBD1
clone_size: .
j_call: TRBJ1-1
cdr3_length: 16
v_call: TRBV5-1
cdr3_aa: CASSPLPGQGNTEAFF
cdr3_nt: TGCGCCAGCAGCCCACTACCGGGACAGGGGAACACTGAAGCTTTCTTT

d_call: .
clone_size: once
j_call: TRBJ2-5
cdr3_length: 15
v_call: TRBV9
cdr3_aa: CASSLRDFPKETQYF
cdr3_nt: TGTGCCAGCAGCCTGCGGGACTTCCCTAAAGAGACCCAGTACTTC

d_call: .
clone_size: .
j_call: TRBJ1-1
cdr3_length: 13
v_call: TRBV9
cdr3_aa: CASSPERLAEAFF
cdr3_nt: TGTGCCAGCAGCCCCGAGAGATTGGCTGAAGCTTTCTTT

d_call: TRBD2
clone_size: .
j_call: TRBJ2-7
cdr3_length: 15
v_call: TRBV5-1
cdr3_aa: CASSLAGGRAPGQYF
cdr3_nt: TGCGCCAGCAGCTTGGCCGGCGGGAGGGCCCCGGGGCAGTACTTC

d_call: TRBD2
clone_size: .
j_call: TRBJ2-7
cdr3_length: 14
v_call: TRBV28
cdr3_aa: CASSGAGRVHEQYF
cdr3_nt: TGTGCCAGCAGTGGGGCAGGGAGGGTGCACGAGCAGTACTTC

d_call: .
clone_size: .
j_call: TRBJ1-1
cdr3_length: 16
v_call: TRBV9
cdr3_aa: CASSVDPPGLNTEAFF
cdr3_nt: TGTGCCAGCAGCGTAGACCCTCCCGGTTTGAACACTGAAGCTTTCTTT

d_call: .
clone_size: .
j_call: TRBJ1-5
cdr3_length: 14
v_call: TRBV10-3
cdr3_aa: CAISTDSHNQPQHF
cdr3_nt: TGTGCCATCAGTACGGACAGTCACAATCAGCCCCAGCATTTT

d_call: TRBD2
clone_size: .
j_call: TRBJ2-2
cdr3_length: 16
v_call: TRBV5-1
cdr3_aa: CASSPAGEVNTGELFF
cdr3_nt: TGCGCCAGCAGCCCCGCGGGAGAGGTGAACACCGGGGAGCTGTTTTTT

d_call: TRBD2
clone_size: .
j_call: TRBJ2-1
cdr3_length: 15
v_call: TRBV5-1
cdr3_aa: CASSGLAGILNEQFF
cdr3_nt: TGCGCCAGCAGCGGCCTAGCGGGAATTCTAAATGAGCAGTTCTTC

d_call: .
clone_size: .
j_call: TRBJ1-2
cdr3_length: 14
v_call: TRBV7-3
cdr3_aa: CASSPPYTGQGYTF
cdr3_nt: TGTGCCAGCAGCCCCCCATATACAGGGCAGGGCTACACCTTC

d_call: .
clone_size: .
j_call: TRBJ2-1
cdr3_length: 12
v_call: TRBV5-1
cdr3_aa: CASSLGPFEQFF
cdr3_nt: TGCGCCAGCAGCTTGGGGCCTTTTGAGCAGTTCTTC

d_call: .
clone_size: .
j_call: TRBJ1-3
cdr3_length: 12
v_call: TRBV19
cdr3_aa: CASLGTGNTIYF
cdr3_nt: TGTGCCAGTTTGGGCACTGGAAACACCATATATTTT

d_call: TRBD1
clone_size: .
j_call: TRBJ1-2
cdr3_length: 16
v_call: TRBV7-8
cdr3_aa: CASSFVKDRAHYGYTF
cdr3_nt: TGTGCCAGCAGCTTCGTCAAGGACAGGGCGCACTATGGCTACACCTTC

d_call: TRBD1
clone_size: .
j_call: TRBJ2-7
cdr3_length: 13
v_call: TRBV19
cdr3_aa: CASSMGQGYEQYF
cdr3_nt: TGTGCCAGTAGTATGGGACAGGGGTACGAGCAGTACTTC

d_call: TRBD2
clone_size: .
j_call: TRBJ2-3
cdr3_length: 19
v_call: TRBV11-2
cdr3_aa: CASSLSGVAGDLRIDTQYF
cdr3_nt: TGTGCCAGCAGCTTATCAGGAGTAGCGGGAGACCTCCGTATAGATACGCAGTATTTT

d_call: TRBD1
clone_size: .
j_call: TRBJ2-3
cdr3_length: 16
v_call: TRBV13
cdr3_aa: CASSTKTGGSTDTQYF
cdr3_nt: TGTGCCAGCAGCACAAAGACAGGGGGGAGCACAGATACGCAGTATTTT

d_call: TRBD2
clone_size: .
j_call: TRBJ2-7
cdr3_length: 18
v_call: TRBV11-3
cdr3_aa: CASSSPNPGLAGAYEQYF
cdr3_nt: TGTGCCAGCAGCTCACCTAACCCGGGACTAGCGGGAGCCTACGAGCAGTACTTC

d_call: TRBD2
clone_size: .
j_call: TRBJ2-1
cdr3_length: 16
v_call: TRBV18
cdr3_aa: CASSFPSAGASGEQFF
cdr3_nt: TGTGCCAGCTCATTTCCGTCAGCGGGAGCCTCGGGTGAGCAGTTCTTC